This passage covers 24 T cell receptor beta chains from one sample sequenced in a study of T cell responses to AZD1222 COVID-19 vaccine. Assay used: immunoSEQ multiplex PCR; TCRdb lists only in-frame clones, some missing. The sample has some 65,000 clones, roughly 78% seen once. The material sequenced was peripheral blood, taken on day 0 of MenACWY control vaccination. These receptor sequences come from an adult in good health.

This rearrangement joins TRBV6-5 to TRBJ1-1; TRBD1 matches 10 bases. V dropped 4 bases and J dropped 4; count of bases not matched to a gene: 6. Germline-derived CDR1 and CDR2 are MNHEY and SVGAGI. This CDR3 is 15 amino acids long. The CDR3 sequence is CASSSLDRGGTEAFF. The CDR3, as DNA: TGTGCCAGCAGTTCTCTGGACAGGGGGGGCACTGAAGCTTTCTTT.

The chain combines TRBV3-1 (or the pseudogene TRBV3-2) with TRBJ2-7; possibly TRBD1 for D (6 bases). Germline-derived CDR1 and CDR2 are LGHDT and YNNKEL (reference sequence). V was cut by 4 bases and J by 2 bases, with 15 bases left in between. This CDR3 is 15 amino acids long. Here the CDR3 reads CASSPSSGVPYEQYF. DNA of the CDR3: TGTGCCAGCAGCCCATCGTCAGGGGTCCCCTACGAGCAGTACTTC.

This clone occurred a few times. This rearrangement joins TRBV12-3 or TRBV12-4 to TRBJ1-2, with no clear D. The CDR3 has 12 residues. Trimming pared 5 bases from V and 0 bases from J, leaving 4 bases between. CDR3 DNA: TGTGCCAGCAGTGGGGCTAACTATGGCTACACCTTC. As protein: CASSGANYGYTF.

The rearrangement joins TRBV29-1 to TRBJ2-2; a possible D gene is TRBD1 (6 bases). The CDR3 totals 13 residues. V was cut by 5 bases and J by 5 bases, with 12 bases left in between. Looked up from germline, CDR1 is SQVTM and CDR2 is ANQGSEA. This chain's CDR3 is CSVQSGVTGELFF. Here the CDR3 DNA reads TGCAGCGTTCAGTCAGGGGTTACCGGGGAGCTGTTTTTT.

This clone was seen a few times. The chain combines TRBV5-4 with TRBJ1-6, with D possibly being TRBD1 (6 bases). Germline lookup yields CDR1 SGHNT and CDR2 YYREEE (reference sequence). CDR3 length: 15 amino acids. V lost 0 bases and J lost 6, with 10 bases in between. The CDR3 DNA reads TGTGCCAGCAGCTTGGAGGACAGCCCTAATTCACCCCTCCACTTT. Its protein is CASSLEDSPNSPLHF.

V and J are TRBV5-6 and TRBJ1-2, with TRBD1 as a possible D gene (5 bases). The germline V gene encodes CDR1 SGHDT and CDR2 YYEEEE. The CDR3 sequence is 15 residues long. Trimming cost V 1 base and J 2 bases, with 12 bases left between them. Here the CDR3 DNA reads TGTGCCAGCAGCTTGTGGGGCCTCTTAAACTATGGCTACACCTTC. This gives the protein CASSLWGLLNYGYTF.

The chain employs TRBV7-9 and TRBJ1-3; D not resolved. Germline assignment: CDR1 SEHNR and CDR2 FQNEAQ (reference sequence). The CDR3 covers 18 residues. V shed 1 base and J shed 0 bases, with 16 bases lying between them. The CDR3 protein is CASSLGRLGSFSGNTIYF. CDR3 sequence (DNA): TGTGCCAGCAGCTTAGGTCGGTTGGGGTCCTTCTCTGGAAACACCATATATTTT.

The chain's CDR3 is CASSLGGRAISEQFF. The CDR3 DNA sequence: TGCGCCAGCAGCTTGGGTGGGAGAGCGATTTCCGAGCAGTTCTTC. The chain is built from TRBV5-1 and TRBJ2-1, with D possibly TRBD2 on 5 matching bases. CDR3 length: 15 amino acids. V dropped 0 bases and J dropped 10 bases, with 17 bases sitting between them. Germline-derived CDR1 and CDR2 are SGHRS and YFSETQ.

CDR3 residues: CASSWNRQGSGEQYF. DNA of the CDR3: TGTGCCAGCAGCTGGAACCGACAGGGGAGTGGTGAGCAGTACTTC. The V and J genes are TRBV11-2 and TRBJ2-7; TRBD1 agrees at 8 bases. The CDR3 has 15 residues. Germline loops: CDR1 SGHAT, CDR2 FQNNGV. Trimming at V came to 4 bases and at J to 7 bases, leaving 12 bases not matched to a gene.

The rearrangement joins TRBV18 to TRBJ2-2; D unresolved. Germline CDR1 and CDR2: KGHSH and LQKENI. This CDR3 has 14 residues. The V and J ends lost 3 bases and 4 bases respectively, with 9 bases between them. The CDR3 is CASSPKESTGELFF. Here the CDR3 DNA reads TGTGCCAGCTCACCGAAGGAGAGCACCGGGGAGCTGTTTTTT.

This clone has just one count. CDR3 coding DNA: TGTGCCTGGAATTCTGGATCGTTAACAGATACGCAGTATTTT. Protein product: CAWNSGSLTDTQYF. The chain is built from TRBV30 and TRBJ2-3; D ambiguous. The CDR3 totals 14 residues. Germline lookup yields CDR1 GTSNPN and CDR2 SVGIG (reference sequence). V lost 4 bases and J 3 bases, leaving 14 bases between the germline ends.

The chain links TRBV29-1 to TRBJ1-1; D not certain. V was trimmed by 7 bases and J by 1 base, leaving 10 bases between them. There are 12 residues in the CDR3. Looked up from germline, CDR1 is SQVTM and CDR2 is ANQGSEA. The CDR3, as DNA: TGCAGCGCCGCGGGGTGGAACACTGAAGCTTTCTTT. As protein: CSAAGWNTEAFF.

CDR3 bases: TGTGCCAGTAGTTCGGGCGGAAACACAGATACGCAGTATTTT. Translating it yields CASSSGGNTDTQYF. V usage is TRBV19 and J usage is TRBJ2-3, with D hard to call. This CDR3 contains 14 residues. CDR1 and CDR2 from the germline V gene are LNHDA and SQIVND (reference sequence). The V end was cut by 5 bases, the J end by 2 bases, with 11 bases between.

This chain connects TRBV19 to TRBJ1-1; D might be TRBD1 (6 bases). Trimming left V 3 bases short and J 4 bases short, with 9 bases between. CDR3 length: 13 amino acids. The germline CDR1 and CDR2 sequences are LNHDA and SQIVND (reference sequence). Written as DNA, the CDR3 is TGTGCCAGTAGTATGGACAGATCCACTGAAGCTTTCTTT. Protein: CASSMDRSTEAFF.

The chain carries TRBV18 and TRBJ1-5; D possibly corresponds to TRBD1 (5 bases). This CDR3 has 14 amino acids. Trimming stripped 2 bases from V and 9 bases from J, with 14 bases between. The germline CDR1 and CDR2 sequences are KGHSH and LQKENI. The CDR3, as DNA: TGTGCCAGCTCACCAGGGGGTGATACTCCGCCCCAGCATTTT. Amino acid sequence: CASSPGGDTPPQHF.

J is TRBJ2-6 and V is TRBV28; the D gene is possibly TRBD1 (6 bases). This CDR3 has 16 amino acids. Germline V gene lookup returns CDR1 MDHEN and CDR2 SYDVKM. V lost 4 bases and J 4 bases, leaving 14 bases between the germline ends. The DNA of the CDR3 is TGTGCCAGCAGTTCCGATACAGGGTCCGGGGCCAACGTCCTGACTTTC. Amino acid sequence: CASSSDTGSGANVLTF.

The V call is TRBV11-2, the J call TRBJ2-7; D might be TRBD2 (5 bases). The CDR3 loop spans 14 amino acids. Germline V gene lookup returns CDR1 SGHAT and CDR2 FQNNGV. Trimming took 5 bases from V and 5 from J, leaving 16 bases between them. The chain's CDR3 is CASSQDTGLNEQYF. As DNA, the CDR3 is TGTGCCAGCAGCCAAGACACGGGGTTGAACGAGCAGTACTTC. The full variable domain, in which reference TRBV11-2 and TRBJ2-7 provide the parts outside the CDR3, is EAGVAQSPRYKIIEKRQSVAFWCNPISGHATLYWYQQILGQGPKLLIQFQNNGVVDDSQLPKDRFSAERLKGVDSTLKIQPAKLEDSAVYLCASSQDTGLNEQYFGPGTRLTVT.

Only one count was recorded for this clone. In nucleotides, the CDR3 is TGTGCCAGCAGCCTTACAGGGATGGGGGAGCTGTTTTTT. This gives the protein CASSLTGMGELFF. The chain is built from TRBV3-1 (or the pseudogene TRBV3-2) and TRBJ2-2; TRBD1 is a possible D gene (6 bases). Between the trimmed V and J ends, which lost 4 bases and 8 bases, there was a span of 11 bases. This CDR3 is 13 amino acids long. CDR1 and CDR2 (germline): LGHDT, YNNKEL (reference sequence).

The V and J genes are TRBV2 and TRBJ1-3; weak D call: TRBD1 (5 bases). In germline, CDR1 is SNHLY, CDR2 FYNNEI. Trimming shortened V by 3 bases and J by 2 bases, and 8 bases separated the two germline ends. This CDR3 is 14 amino acids long. The CDR3 DNA follows: TGTGCCAGCAGTGATCGGGGGGCTGGAAACACCATATATTTT. Translation gives CASSDRGAGNTIYF.

The rearrangement links TRBV7-2 to TRBJ1-2; D uncertain. Germline CDR1 and CDR2: SGHTA and FQGNSA. Trimming took off 1 base at V and 0 bases at J, with 15 bases between the two ends. The CDR3 has 17 residues. CDR3 in DNA: TGTGCCAGCAGCTTAGAGGGTTTTGGTTATGCTAACTATGGCTACACCTTC. Its protein is CASSLEGFGYANYGYTF.

The V gene is TRBV19, the J gene TRBJ1-1; D is perhaps TRBD1 (5 bases). The V gene's germline CDR1 is LNHDA and CDR2 SQIVND (reference sequence). The CDR3 consists of 16 residues. V lost 6 bases, J lost 1 base, and 18 bases lay in between. In DNA, the CDR3 is TGTGCCAGTAGCACGAGAGGGACGCAGAGGAACACTGAAGCTTTCTTT. Amino acid sequence: CASSTRGTQRNTEAFF.

In its sample, this clone was seen a few times. The chain uses TRBV27 and TRBJ1-1; the D gene is possibly TRBD1 (5 bases). Germline CDR1 MNHEY, CDR2 SMNVEV (reference sequence). V gave up 8 bases and J gave up 4 bases, with 11 bases separating them. CDR3 size: 12 residues. CDR3 in amino acids: CASGIRGTEAFF. The DNA for the CDR3 is TGTGCCAGCGGCATAAGGGGCACTGAAGCTTTCTTT.

This clone has a handful of counts. This chain joins TRBV28 and TRBJ2-7; TRBD1 matches 10 bases. The CDR3 contains 14 residues. Looked up from germline, CDR1 is MDHEN and CDR2 is SYDVKM. The V gene end was trimmed by 10 bases and the J gene end by 2 bases; junction bases not matched to a gene: 8. CDR3 DNA: TGTGCCACCCTCTCCGGGACAGGGGCCTACGAGCAGTACTTC. It encodes CATLSGTGAYEQYF. Full variable domain (rest looked up from reference TRBV28 and TRBJ2-7): DVKVTQSSRYLVKRTGEKVFLECVQDMDHENMFWYRQDPGLGLRLIYFSYDVKMKEKGDIPEGYSVSREKKERFSLILESASTNQTSMYLCATLSGTGAYEQYFGPGTRLTVT.

The chain links TRBV5-4 to TRBJ2-1, with 11 bases fitting TRBD2. With V trimmed by 2 bases and J by 4 bases, 2 bases remained unmatched. Germline V gives CDR1 SGHNT, CDR2 YYREEE (reference sequence). The CDR3 covers 15 residues. The CDR3 nucleotides are TGTGCCAGCAGCTTCGGGACTAGCGGTTACAATGAGCAGTTCTTC. The encoded protein is CASSFGTSGYNEQFF.